These 26 T cell receptor beta chains share one sample of origin, sequenced in a study of OX40 agonist ivuxolimab in advanced cancers. Sequenced by immunoSEQ multiplex PCR; TCRdb stores in-frame clones only, minus some. The table lists approximately 99,000 clones, around 85% of them singletons. Here the sequenced sample was CD4+ or CD8+ T cells sorted from blood, taken in a trial of the OX40 agonist ivuxolimab. These receptors came from an adult with an advanced solid tumor such as melanoma, head and neck, liver or kidney cancer.

V usage is TRBV6-4 and J usage is TRBJ2-6; perhaps TRBD2 as D (6 bases). Trimming cost V 6 bases and J 0 bases, with 15 bases left between them. The CDR3 extends over 17 amino acids. Germline V lookup: CDR1 MRHNA, CDR2 SNTAGT. CDR3 nucleotides: TGTGCCAGCAGCCCGGGACTGATGAACTCTGGGGCCAACGTCCTGACTTTC. This gives the protein CASSPGLMNSGANVLTF.

The chain carries TRBV19 and TRBJ2-7; 8 bases line up with TRBD2. Germline-derived CDR1 and CDR2 are LNHDA and SQIVND (reference sequence). This CDR3 is 15 amino acids long. Trimming removed 1 base from V and 1 base from J; junction bases left unmatched: 3. CDR3 loop: CASSIGSGASYEQYF. The CDR3, as DNA: TGTGCCAGTAGTATAGGTAGCGGGGCGTCCTACGAGCAGTACTTC.

V usage is TRBV15 and J usage is TRBJ2-2; TRBD1 aligns across 9 bases. The CDR3 sequence is 15 residues long. Trimming at V came to 9 bases and at J to 0 bases, leaving 5 bases not matched to a gene. Germline V CDR1 and CDR2: LNHNV, YYDKDF (reference sequence). CDR3 bases: TGTGCCACTAGCGACAGGGGGACGAACACCGGGGAGCTGTTTTTT. Its protein is CATSDRGTNTGELFF. Full variable domain (outside the CDR3, taken from reference TRBV15 and TRBJ2-2): DAMVIQNPRYQVTQFGKPVTLSCSQTLNHNVMYWYQQKSSQAPKLLFHYYDKDFNNEADTPDNFQSRRPNTSFCFLDIRSPGLGDTAMYLCATSDRGTNTGELFFGEGSRLTVL.

V and J are TRBV18 and TRBJ1-3, with 9 bases fitting TRBD1. Germline trimming cut 1 base from V and 7 bases from J; bases unmatched to any gene: 8. Germline V CDR1 and CDR2: KGHSH, LQKENI. This CDR3 is built from 16 residues. CDR3 region: CASSPRQGVFLNTIYF. DNA of the CDR3: TGTGCCAGCTCACCACGACAGGGGGTCTTTCTTAACACCATATATTTT.

This chain uses TRBV7-8 with TRBJ1-5; maybe TRBD1 (6 bases). Trimming took 7 bases from V and 0 from J, leaving 25 bases between them. Germline V lookup: CDR1 SGHVS, CDR2 FQNEAQ. This CDR3 is 19 amino acids long. The CDR3 here is CASTLRAQGPAYSNQPQHF. In nucleotides, the CDR3 is TGTGCCAGCACCCTAAGAGCCCAGGGGCCAGCGTATAGCAATCAGCCCCAGCATTTT.

The chain links TRBV7-9 to TRBJ2-1, with 9 bases lining up with TRBD2. The CDR3 runs 18 residues. Germline V gives CDR1 SEHNR, CDR2 FQNEAQ (reference sequence). V shed 4 bases, J shed 4 bases, and the junction held 14 bases outside the gene matches. The CDR3, as DNA: TGTGCCAGCAGCTCCGGGGGGGGTGCTAGCGGGGTATACAATGAGCAGTTCTTC. Translation gives CASSSGGGASGVYNEQFF. The whole variable domain, filled in from reference TRBV7-9 and TRBJ2-1, reads DTGVSQNPRHKITKRGQNVTFRCDPISEHNRLYWYRQTLGQGPEFLTYFQNEAQLEKSRLLSDRFSAERPKGSFSTLEIQRTEQGDSAMYLCASSSGGGASGVYNEQFFGPGTRLTVL.

This sequence joins TRBV7-8 and TRBJ1-2; D is perhaps TRBD1 (5 bases). Germline CDR1 reads SGHVS; CDR2 reads FQNEAQ. The V gene lost 1 base and the J gene lost 0 bases, with 9 bases spanning the gap. The CDR3 has 15 residues. This chain's CDR3 is CASSLEAGTNYGYTF. CDR3 DNA sequence: TGTGCCAGCAGCTTAGAAGCAGGGACTAACTATGGCTACACCTTC.

This chain links TRBV2 with TRBJ2-4; the D gene is possibly TRBD1 (7 bases). With 10 bases removed from V and 2 bases from J, the gap between germline ends came to 12 bases. CDR1 is SNHLY, CDR2 FYNNEI, per germline. The CDR3 is 13 amino acids. In nucleotides, the CDR3 is TGTGCCATTGCGGGACAGACCAAAAACATTCAGTACTTC. Its translation: CAIAGQTKNIQYF.

The genes are TRBV19 and TRBJ2-1; TRBD2 might be the D (7 bases). Trimming pared 4 bases from V and 10 bases from J, leaving 17 bases between. This CDR3 is built from 14 residues. Looked up from germline, CDR1 is LNHDA and CDR2 is SQIVND (reference sequence). The CDR3 region is CASSRGGNSFEQFF. The CDR3 nucleotides read TGTGCCAGTAGTAGGGGGGGCAATTCGTTCGAGCAGTTCTTC.

In its sample, this clone was seen once. Compared with germline, one end of the junction differs, possibly owing to a read error. This chain links TRBV5-1 with TRBJ1-4; no firm D call. CDR3 size: 13 residues. CDR1 SGHRS and CDR2 YFSETQ come from the germline V gene. The CDR3: CASSFSVNENLFF. The CDR3 DNA reads as TGCGCCAGCAGCTTTTCCGTTAATGAAAACCTGTTTTTT.

This sequence joins TRBV7-6 and TRBJ2-3, with 12 bases identical to TRBD1. Germline loops: CDR1 SGHVS, CDR2 FNYEAQ. V lost 6 bases and J lost 5; bases outside the gene matches: 6. This CDR3 has 15 residues. The CDR3 is CASSSGTGGLDTQYF. Here the CDR3 DNA reads TGTGCCAGCAGTTCCGGGACAGGGGGCTTAGATACGCAGTATTTT.

This clone was detected only once. The rearrangement uses TRBV11-1 and TRBJ1-2; D is possibly TRBD1 (5 bases). CDR3 length equals 13 residues. V dropped 5 bases and J dropped 2 bases, with 9 bases sitting between them. CDR1 is SGHAT and CDR2 is FQDESV in the germline V gene (reference sequence). The CDR3 spells CASSPGINYGYTF. CDR3 coding DNA: TGTGCCAGCAGCCCAGGGATAAACTATGGCTACACCTTC. Together with reference TRBV11-1 and TRBJ1-2, the CDR3 gives the full variable domain: EAEVAQSPRYKITEKSQAVAFWCDPISGHATLYWYRQILGQGPELLVQFQDESVVDDSQLPKDRFSAERLKGVDSTLKIQPAELGDSAMYLCASSPGINYGYTFGSGTRLTVV.

This clone was seen a handful of times. The same CDR3 can be traced to other DNA sequences in this sample. V and J are TRBV7-9 and TRBJ1-4, with unresolved D. This CDR3 is 15 amino acids long. Germline V gene lookup returns CDR1 SEHNR and CDR2 FQNEAQ (reference sequence). V was shortened by 1 base and J by 8 bases, with 14 bases between the two germline ends. The CDR3 reads CASSLDGPPREKLFF. The CDR3 DNA follows: TGTGCCAGCAGCTTAGACGGGCCTCCCAGAGAAAAACTGTTTTTT.

The chain combines TRBV7-3 with TRBJ2-6; D uncertain. CDR1 and CDR2 (germline): SGHTA, FQGTGA. V was shortened by 4 bases and J by 4 bases, with 23 bases between the two germline ends. The CDR3 contains 19 residues. The CDR3 protein is CASSSPGLPTEGGANVLTF. In nucleotides, the CDR3 is TGTGCCAGCAGCTCTCCGGGTCTCCCCACGGAAGGAGGGGCCAACGTCCTGACTTTC.

The rearrangement uses TRBV18 and TRBJ1-2; TRBD1 aligns across 10 bases. Germline V gives CDR1 KGHSH, CDR2 LQKENI. V was pared by 1 base and J by 11 bases, with 4 bases of the junction left unmatched. This CDR3 has 13 residues. As DNA, the CDR3 is TGTGCCAGCTCACCACAACGGGACAGGGGATACACCTTC. Translated: CASSPQRDRGYTF.

Only one count was recorded for this clone. The chain has TRBV7-9 and TRBJ2-1; either TRBD1 or TRBD2 may supply D (5 bases each). The CDR3 runs to 12 residues. Germline loops: CDR1 SEHNR, CDR2 FQNEAQ (reference sequence). V shed 11 bases and J shed 8 bases, with 16 bases lying between them. The CDR3 here is CAFSVLGDEQFF. CDR3 nucleotide sequence: TGTGCCTTTAGCGTGTTGGGGGATGAGCAGTTCTTC.

CDR3 in amino acids: CASTKGGSYGYTF. For the CDR3, the DNA is TGTGCCAGCACTAAGGGGGGGAGTTATGGCTACACCTTC. The chain has TRBV6-5 and TRBJ1-2; D possibly corresponds to TRBD1 (6 bases). CDR1 MNHEY and CDR2 SVGAGI come from the germline V gene. The CDR3 is 13 residues long. Trimming stripped 7 bases from V and 5 bases from J, with 14 bases between.

This clone was counted once. The V call is TRBV5-8, the J call TRBJ2-7, with TRBD2 matching 8 bases. The CDR3 runs 17 residues. The germline gives CDR1 SGHTS, CDR2 YDEGEE. V was pared by 4 bases and J by 5 bases, with 17 bases of the junction left unmatched. CDR3 coding DNA: TGTGCCAGCAGCGACAACGGGGGGGCTTTTTGGGGCGACGAGCAGTACTTC. This translates into CASSDNGGAFWGDEQYF.

V is TRBV11-2 and J is TRBJ2-7; 12 bases line up with TRBD2. V shed 5 bases, J shed 0 bases, and the junction held 5 bases outside the gene matches. Per germline, CDR1 SGHAT and CDR2 FQNNGV. The length of the CDR3 is 16 residues. Written as DNA, the CDR3 is TGTGCCAGCAGCGCCGGGACTAGCGGGTACTCCTACGAGCAGTACTTC. Translation: CASSAGTSGYSYEQYF.

CDR3 amino acids: CASSIGPGNEQFF. The CDR3 nucleotides are TGTGCCAGTAGTATAGGACCGGGGAATGAGCAGTTCTTC. The gene calls are TRBV19 and TRBJ2-1, with a tentative D call TRBD2 (5 bases). V lost 1 base and J 7 bases, leaving 8 bases between the germline ends. Germline V lookup: CDR1 LNHDA, CDR2 SQIVND (reference sequence). CDR3 length: 13 amino acids.

V and J are TRBV19 and TRBJ1-2; 7 bases agree with TRBD1. The length of the CDR3 is 13 residues. CDR1 and CDR2 (germline): LNHDA, SQIVND (reference sequence). The V and J ends lost 5 bases and 8 bases, in that order; junction bases with no gene match: 8. The CDR3 reads CASSPDRARGYTF. The CDR3 DNA is TGTGCCAGTAGTCCCGACAGGGCCAGGGGCTACACCTTC.

The genes are TRBV18 and TRBJ2-5; perhaps D is TRBD1 or TRBD2 (5 bases each). Trimming shortened V by 3 bases and J by 6 bases, and 23 bases separated the two germline ends. In germline, CDR1 is KGHSH, CDR2 LQKENI. The length of the CDR3 is 17 residues. The CDR3 sequence: CASSPLEGVGTGKTQYF. CDR3 nucleotide sequence: TGTGCCAGCTCACCCCTAGAGGGCGTAGGGACGGGAAAGACCCAGTACTTC.

In this sample, this clone turned up once. The V call is TRBV19, the J call TRBJ1-5; no clear D. Trimming stripped 5 bases from V and 6 bases from J, with 17 bases between. CDR1 is LNHDA and CDR2 is SQIVND in the germline V gene (reference sequence). This CDR3 spans 15 amino acids. CDR3: CASSPFDGSAQPQHF. The CDR3 bases are TGTGCCAGTAGTCCTTTTGATGGTTCGGCTCAGCCCCAGCATTTT.

The chain joins TRBV7-9 to TRBJ2-5; TRBD2 might be the D (5 bases). Matching the DNA end better, TRBJ2-7 makes the J call doubtful. Per germline, CDR1 SEHNR and CDR2 FQNEAQ (reference sequence). The CDR3 has 15 amino acids. The CDR3, as DNA: TGTGCCAGCAGCTCTACGCGGGCCCTTAGTCACGAGCAGTACTTC. This sequence encodes CASSSTRALSHEQYF.

The chain couples TRBV5-6 to TRBJ1-1; possible D gene TRBD1, 5 bases. V lost 5 bases and J 3 bases, leaving 14 bases between the germline ends. Looked up from germline, CDR1 is SGHDT and CDR2 is YYEEEE. The CDR3 contains 14 residues. This chain's CDR3 is CASRALGEDTEAFF. The CDR3 DNA sequence: TGTGCCAGCAGGGCCCTGGGGGAGGACACTGAAGCTTTCTTT.

The genes are TRBV27 and TRBJ2-2, with D perhaps TRBD2 (6 bases). The CDR3 is 14 residues long. Germline V gene sequence: CDR1 MNHEY, CDR2 SMNVEV (reference sequence). V was trimmed by 6 bases and J by 4 bases, leaving 12 bases between them. The CDR3: CASRRGGPTGELFF. The CDR3 region has the DNA TGTGCCAGCAGGAGGGGAGGACCCACCGGGGAGCTGTTTTTT.